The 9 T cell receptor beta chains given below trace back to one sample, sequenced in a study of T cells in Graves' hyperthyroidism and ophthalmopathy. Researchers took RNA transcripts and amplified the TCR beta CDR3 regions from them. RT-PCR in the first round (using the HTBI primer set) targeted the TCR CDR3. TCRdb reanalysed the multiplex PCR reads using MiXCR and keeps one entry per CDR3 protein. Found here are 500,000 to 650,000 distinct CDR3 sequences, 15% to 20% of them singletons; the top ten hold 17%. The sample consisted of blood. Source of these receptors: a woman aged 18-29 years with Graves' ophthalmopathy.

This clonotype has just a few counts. The CDR3 bases are TGTGCCAGCAGTCCGTCCGGGGGTCTGTGGTATGGCTACACCTTC. Translated, it gives CASSPSGGLWYGYTF. This chain links TRBV11-2 with TRBJ1-2; maybe TRBD1 (5 bases). CDR1 is SGHAT and CDR2 is FQNNGV in the germline V gene. V was trimmed by 6 bases and J by 5 bases, leaving 19 bases between them. The CDR3 runs 15 residues. Using reference TRBV11-2 and TRBJ1-2 for the parts outside the CDR3, the full variable domain is EAGVAQSPRYKIIEKRQSVAFWCNPISGHATLYWYQQILGQGPKLLIQFQNNGVVDDSQLPKDRFSAERLKGVDSTLKIQPAKLEDSAVYLCASSPSGGLWYGYTFGSGTRLTVV.

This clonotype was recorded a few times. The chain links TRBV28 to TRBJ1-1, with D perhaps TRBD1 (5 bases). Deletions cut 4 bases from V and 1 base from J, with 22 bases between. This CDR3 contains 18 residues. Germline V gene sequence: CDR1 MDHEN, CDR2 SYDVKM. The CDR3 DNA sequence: TGTGCCAGCAGTTGGGGACCAGATAGGTCTGAGCCGAACACTGAAGCTTTCTTT. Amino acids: CASSWGPDRSEPNTEAFF.

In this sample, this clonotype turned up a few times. The CDR3 coding sequence is TGTGCCAGCAGCGTCCGACAGGGGAGGGACTATGGCTACACCTTC. This sequence encodes CASSVRQGRDYGYTF. The chain joins TRBV13 to TRBJ1-2; the match to TRBD1 covers 8 bases. The CDR3 has 15 residues. Looked up from germline, CDR1 is PRHDT and CDR2 is FYEKMQ (reference sequence). J was trimmed by 3 bases and V by 5 bases; bases with no gene match: 8.

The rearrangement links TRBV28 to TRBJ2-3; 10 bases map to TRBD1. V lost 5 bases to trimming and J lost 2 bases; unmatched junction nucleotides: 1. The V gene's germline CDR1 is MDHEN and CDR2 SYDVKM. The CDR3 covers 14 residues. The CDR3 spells CASSGTGDTDTQYF. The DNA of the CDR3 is TGTGCCAGCAGTGGGACAGGGGACACAGATACGCAGTATTTT.

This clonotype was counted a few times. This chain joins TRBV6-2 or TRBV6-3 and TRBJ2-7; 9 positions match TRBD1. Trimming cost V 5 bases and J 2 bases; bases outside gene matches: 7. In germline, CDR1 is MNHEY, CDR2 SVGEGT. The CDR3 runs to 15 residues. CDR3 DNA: TGTGCCAGCAGTGGGACCGGGACAGGGACCTACGAGCAGTACTTC. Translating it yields CASSGTGTGTYEQYF.

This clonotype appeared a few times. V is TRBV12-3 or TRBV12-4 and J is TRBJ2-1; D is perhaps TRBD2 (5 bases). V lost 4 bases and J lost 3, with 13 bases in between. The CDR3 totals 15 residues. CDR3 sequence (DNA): TGTGCCAGCAGTTCGAGGGTCCCTAACTACAATGAGCAGTTCTTC. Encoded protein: CASSSRVPNYNEQFF.

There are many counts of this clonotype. CDR3 DNA: TGCAGCGTTGAAAGGACAGACTCCTACGAGCAGTACTTC. Residues: CSVERTDSYEQYF. This chain connects TRBV29-1 to TRBJ2-7; a weak D match, TRBD1 (6 bases). Trimming took 2 bases from V and 0 from J, leaving 8 bases between them. The CDR3 has 13 amino acids. The germline V gene has CDR1 SQVTM and CDR2 ANQGSEA.

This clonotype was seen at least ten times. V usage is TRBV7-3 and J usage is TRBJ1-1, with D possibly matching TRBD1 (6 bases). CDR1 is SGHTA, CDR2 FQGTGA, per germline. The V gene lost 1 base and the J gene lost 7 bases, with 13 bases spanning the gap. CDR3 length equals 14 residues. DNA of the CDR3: TGTGCCAGCAGCTTAAGTCGGGGGCAGGGTGAAGCTTTCTTT. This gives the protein CASSLSRGQGEAFF.

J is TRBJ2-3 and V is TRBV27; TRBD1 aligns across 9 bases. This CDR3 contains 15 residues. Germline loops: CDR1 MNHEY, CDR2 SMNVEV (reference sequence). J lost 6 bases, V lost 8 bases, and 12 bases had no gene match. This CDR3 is CASRYTGGLVDTQYF. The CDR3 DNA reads TGTGCCAGCCGCTATACAGGGGGCTTGGTGGATACGCAGTATTTT.